The clone carrying this T cell receptor beta chain was seen repeatedly, ten times or more. Its cognate antigen is unknown. The germline V gene has CDR1 SGDLS and CDR2 YYNGEE. Trimming took off 0 bases at V and 3 bases at J, with 11 bases between the two ends. The CDR3 has 15 amino acids. These data come from a study of identical twins. Regarding the study as a whole: Analyses based on zero insertions could be partly confounded by invariant MAIT and iNKT cells.

Carrying unique molecular identifiers, the cDNA also gained a universal primer site through template switching. TCRdb used MiXCR to reprocess the 5' RACE reads, holding one entry per CDR3 protein. There are about 100,000 distinct CDR3 sequences in the sample; less than 6.5% occur only once, and 10% to 15% lies in the top ten. Source material: memory T cells sorted from blood. The V and J genes are TRBV9 and TRBJ2-3; perhaps TRBD2 as D (6 bases). The TCR was taken from a woman in her 50s in good health. The CDR3 protein is CASSVELAGTDTQYF. The CDR3 coding sequence is TGTGCCAGCAGCGTAGAACTAGCTGGTACAGATACGCAGTATTTT. Full variable domain (remainder filled in from reference TRBV9 and TRBJ2-3): DSGVTQTPKHLITATGQRVTLRCSPRSGDLSVYWYQQSLDQGLQFLIQYYNGEERAKGNILERFSAQQFPDLHSELNLSSLELGDSALYFCASSVELAGTDTQYFGPGTRLTVL.